One sample yielded the 19 T cell receptor beta chains listed below, sequenced in a study of early T cells in non-severe SARS-CoV-2 infection. TCRdb called the 5' RACE reads again in MiXCR, with one record for every CDR3 protein. Altogether under 85,000 distinct CDR3 sequences are present, about 10% being singletons, with the ten largest covering less than 6.5%. The sample consisted of whole blood. The source of these receptors is an adult who was a healthcare worker with PCR-confirmed SARS-CoV-2 infection or an uninfected control (not recorded which).

V usage is TRBV15 and J usage is TRBJ1-5; the D is unclear. The germline gives CDR1 LNHNV, CDR2 YYDKDF (reference sequence). Trimming took 4 bases from V and 0 from J, leaving 10 bases between them. This CDR3 has 15 amino acids. The CDR3 region has the DNA TGTGCCACCAGCATGGAAGGGCTTAGCAATCAGCCCCAGCATTTT. Protein sequence: CATSMEGLSNQPQHF.

This clonotype was seen at least ten times. The chain joins TRBV27 to TRBJ2-7; D is uncertain. The germline V gene encodes CDR1 MNHEY and CDR2 SMNVEV (reference sequence). The CDR3 totals 12 residues. V was pared by 4 bases and J by 3 bases, with 7 bases between. CDR3 in DNA: TGTGCCAGCAGTTCATTCGGCTACGAGCAGTACTTC. Its protein product is CASSSFGYEQYF.

This clonotype was detected ten times or more. The chain joins TRBV5-1 to TRBJ1-4; no definite D call. Germline V lookup: CDR1 SGHRS, CDR2 YFSETQ. V was shortened by 0 bases and J by 0 bases, with 9 bases between the two germline ends. The CDR3 is made up of 16 amino acids. CDR3 sequence: CASSLDSSTTNEKLFF. In DNA form, the CDR3 reads TGCGCCAGCAGCTTGGACTCCTCTACAACTAATGAAAAACTGTTTTTT.

J is TRBJ1-4 and V is TRBV20-1; D not resolved. Between the trimmed V and J ends, which lost 1 base and 4 bases, there was a span of 7 bases. The CDR3 is 13 residues long. Germline V CDR1 and CDR2: DFQATT, SNEGSKA (reference sequence). CDR3 in amino acids: CSARGGYNEKLFF. The CDR3 DNA reads TGCAGTGCTAGAGGCGGTTATAATGAAAAACTGTTTTTT.

The chain couples TRBV30 to TRBJ1-2, with D unclear. This CDR3 spans 14 amino acids. Trimming shortened V by 1 base and J by 0 bases, and 9 bases separated the two germline ends. Germline CDR1 and CDR2: GTSNPN and SVGIG (reference sequence). CDR3 loop: CAWSAGLPNYGYTF. CDR3 nucleotides: TGTGCCTGGAGTGCCGGACTACCTAACTATGGCTACACCTTC.

The gene calls are TRBV3-1 and TRBJ1-2, with no clear D. Germline CDR1 LGHDT, CDR2 YNNKEL (reference sequence). The CDR3 loop spans 12 amino acids. V was pared by 6 bases and J by 4 bases, with 9 bases between. CDR3 loop: CASSLSLYGYTF. DNA for the CDR3: TGTGCCAGCAGTCTTAGTCTCTATGGCTACACCTTC.

Many counts were recorded for this clonotype. This CDR3 reads CASSISRGKGNEQFF. The CDR3 coding sequence is TGCGCCAGCAGCATAAGCAGGGGGAAAGGAAATGAGCAGTTCTTC. J is TRBJ2-1 and V is TRBV10-1, with 7 bases that match TRBD1. The V and J ends lost 6 bases and 7 bases, in that order; junction bases with no gene match: 12. CDR1 is WNHNN and CDR2 is SYGVQD in the germline V gene (reference sequence). CDR3 size: 15 residues.

This clonotype appeared many times. The J gene is TRBJ1-1, the V gene TRBV5-1; 7 positions match TRBD1. CDR3 size: 14 residues. J was trimmed by 0 bases and V by 4 bases; bases with no gene match: 3. Germline assignment: CDR1 SGHRS and CDR2 YFSETQ. The CDR3 spells CASSTQGMNTEAFF. The CDR3 DNA reads TGCGCCAGCAGCACACAGGGGATGAACACTGAAGCTTTCTTT.

This clonotype was observed a few times. The chain recombines TRBV5-1 with TRBJ2-6; TRBD1 agrees at 7 bases. Unmatched junction bases numbered 5, after V lost 0 bases and J lost 2 bases. Per the germline V gene, CDR1 is SGHRS and CDR2 is YFSETQ. This CDR3 contains 17 residues. CDR3 region: CASSLAGQVPGANVLTF. CDR3 nucleotides: TGCGCCAGCAGCTTGGCCGGACAGGTACCTGGGGCCAACGTCCTGACTTTC.

In its sample, this clonotype was seen many times. The rearrangement joins TRBV6-5 to TRBJ2-3, with D unresolved. The CDR3 is 13 amino acids. The germline V gene encodes CDR1 MNHEY and CDR2 SVGAGI. With 0 bases removed from V and 6 bases from J, the gap between germline ends came to 7 bases. Here the CDR3 DNA reads TGTGCCAGCAGTTACTCTTCTTACGATACGCAGTATTTT. Amino acid sequence: CASSYSSYDTQYF.

This clonotype was seen ten or more times. CDR3 coding DNA: TGTGCCAGCAGTTACGGGCTTCAGAACACTGAAGCTTTCTTT. It translates to CASSYGLQNTEAFF. The gene calls are TRBV6-6 and TRBJ1-1; D not resolved. The CDR3 runs to 14 residues. Germline loops: CDR1 MNHNY, CDR2 SVGAGI (reference sequence). The V and J ends lost 2 bases and 1 base respectively, with 8 bases between them.

In its sample, this clonotype was seen many times. The chain carries TRBV5-1 and TRBJ2-3; 8 bases match TRBD1. CDR1 and CDR2 (germline): SGHRS, YFSETQ. V dropped 0 bases and J dropped 1; count of bases not matched to a gene: 7. The CDR3 is 17 amino acids. This chain's CDR3 is CASSLAKMTGGTDTQYF. In nucleotides, the CDR3 is TGCGCCAGCAGCTTGGCCAAGATGACAGGGGGCACAGATACGCAGTATTTT.

The chain joins TRBV2 to TRBJ1-1, with D unclear. Germline CDR1 and CDR2: SNHLY and FYNNEI. Trimming pared 6 bases from V and 1 base from J, leaving 3 bases between. The CDR3 sequence is 11 residues long. CDR3 protein: CASRWNTEAFF. The CDR3 DNA follows: TGTGCCAGCAGGTGGAACACTGAAGCTTTCTTT.

This clonotype was recorded many times. The chain uses TRBV5-1 and TRBJ1-2; D not resolved. Between the trimmed V and J ends, which lost 1 base and 4 bases, there was a span of 11 bases. Germline V gene lookup returns CDR1 SGHRS and CDR2 YFSETQ. This CDR3 has 14 amino acids. This chain's CDR3 is CASSLNAEIYGYTF. The DNA of the CDR3 is TGCGCCAGCAGCTTGAACGCAGAAATCTATGGCTACACCTTC.

J is TRBJ2-1 and V is TRBV3-1; TRBD2 matches 9 bases. Germline V CDR1 and CDR2: LGHDT, YNNKEL (reference sequence). This CDR3 region has 15 residues. The trim removed 4 bases at V and 4 bases at J, leaving 5 bases unmatched. Written as DNA, the CDR3 is TGTGCCAGCAGCCTAAGCCTAGCGGGGTACAATGAGCAGTTCTTC. Translating gives CASSLSLAGYNEQFF.

This clonotype was observed a handful of times. This sequence joins TRBV24-1 and TRBJ2-2, with a tentative D call TRBD2 (5 bases). Trimming shortened V by 2 bases and J by 5 bases, and 17 bases separated the two germline ends. The CDR3 sequence is 17 residues long. The V gene's germline CDR1 is KGHDR and CDR2 SFDVKD. CDR3 protein: CATSDSRSGKSTGELFF. CDR3 sequence (DNA): TGTGCCACCAGTGATTCGAGATCCGGGAAGAGTACCGGGGAGCTGTTTTTT.

This clonotype has ten or more counts. This sequence joins TRBV7-9 and TRBJ2-5; possibly TRBD1 for D (5 bases). Trimming removed 1 base at V and 2 bases at J, with 8 bases between. Germline V gene sequence: CDR1 SEHNR, CDR2 FQNEAQ (reference sequence). The CDR3 extends over 14 amino acids. CDR3 nucleotides: TGTGCCAGCAGCTTAGTATCAGGGCAAGAGACCCAGTACTTC. This encodes CASSLVSGQETQYF.

This clonotype has only a few counts. V and J are TRBV27 and TRBJ2-3, with a tentative D call TRBD1 (5 bases). Looked up from germline, CDR1 is MNHEY and CDR2 is SMNVEV (reference sequence). This CDR3 has 16 amino acids. Trimming pared 1 base from V and 3 bases from J, leaving 14 bases between. CDR3 amino acids: CASSLFGQGRTDTQYF. CDR3 DNA sequence: TGTGCCAGCAGTTTATTTGGTCAGGGTCGGACAGATACGCAGTATTTT.

This clonotype was detected many times. This chain uses TRBV9 with TRBJ1-6; no clear D. The germline CDR1 and CDR2 sequences are SGDLS and YYNGEE. This CDR3 is 13 amino acids long. V lost 3 bases and J lost 9, with 10 bases in between. Written as DNA, the CDR3 is TGTGCCAGCAGCGCGGAAGCCCGTTCACCCCTCCACTTT. Its translation is CASSAEARSPLHF.